The 9 T cell receptor beta chains below come from one sample, sequenced in a study of control samples from healthy donors and cancer patients. Measured with immunoSEQ multiplex PCR; TCRdb has only the in-frame clones, and not every one. Among around 97,000 clones listed, 80% to 90% were seen once. Sequences were obtained from PBMCs. These receptor sequences come from a man aged 60 to 75 with lung cancer.

The V call is TRBV29-1, the J call TRBJ2-2; D is uncertain. Germline V CDR1 and CDR2: SQVTM, ANQGSEA. CDR3 length equals 12 residues. V lost 4 bases and J lost 6, with 9 bases in between. In nucleotides, the CDR3 is TGCAGCGTTGGGTGGGTAGCCGGGGAGCTGTTTTTT. Its translation is CSVGWVAGELFF.

The chain employs TRBV29-1 and TRBJ1-2; weak D call: TRBD1 (5 bases). Deletions cut 6 bases from V and 2 bases from J, with 16 bases between. The CDR3 runs to 14 residues. Germline CDR1 is SQVTM and CDR2 is ANQGSEA. CDR3 sequence: CSVQRGSVNYGYTF. In DNA, the CDR3 is TGCAGCGTCCAAAGGGGCAGTGTCAACTATGGCTACACCTTC. Complete variable domain (other parts from reference TRBV29-1 and TRBJ1-2): SAVISQKPSRDICQRGTSLTIQCQVDSQVTMMFWYRQQPGQSLTLIATANQGSEATYESGFVIDKFPISRPNLTFSTLTVSNMSPEDSSIYLCSVQRGSVNYGYTFGSGTRLTVV.

V usage is TRBV15 and J usage is TRBJ2-7; 7 positions agree with TRBD1. The germline V gene encodes CDR1 LNHNV and CDR2 YYDKDF (reference sequence). This CDR3 spans 14 amino acids. The V segment lost 4 bases and the J segment 2 bases; nucleotides outside the gene matches: 5. This CDR3 is CATSKRQGTYEQYV. The CDR3 DNA reads as TGTGCCACCAGCAAACGACAGGGAACCTACGAGCAGTACGTC.

The chain joins TRBV10-1 to TRBJ2-7; TRBD1 matches at 7 bases. The CDR3 length is 14 residues. In germline, CDR1 is WNHNN, CDR2 SYGVQD (reference sequence). The J segment lost 0 bases and the V segment lost 6 bases, leaving 5 bases of the junction unmatched. The chain's CDR3 is CASSPTGSSYEQYF. CDR3 DNA sequence: TGCGCCAGCAGCCCGACAGGGAGCTCCTACGAGCAGTACTTC.

The chain uses TRBV11-2 and TRBJ2-7, with TRBD1 matching 10 bases. Germline V CDR1 and CDR2: SGHAT, FQNNGV. The CDR3 contains 17 residues. In DNA, the CDR3 is TGTGCCAGTAGCTTACAAATAGGGGACAGGGGATTCTACGAGCAGTACGTC. Protein product: CASSLQIGDRGFYEQYV.

This clone was seen once. The gene calls are TRBV5-1 and TRBJ1-1; D gene ambiguous. V lost 2 bases and J lost 0, with 5 bases in between. The length of the CDR3 is 13 residues. Germline V gene lookup returns CDR1 SGHRS and CDR2 YFSETQ. The CDR3 DNA sequence: TGCGCCAGCAGCTTTTGGTTGAACACTGAAGCTTTCTTT. As protein: CASSFWLNTEAFF.

The rearrangement uses TRBV4-1 and TRBJ2-3, with 8 bases matching TRBD1. The CDR3 is 16 amino acids. V dropped 4 bases and J dropped 3; count of bases not matched to a gene: 9. CDR1 is MGHRA and CDR2 is YSYEKL in the germline V gene. CDR3 DNA sequence: TGCGCCAGCAGCCCTTTTTGGACAGGGAGGACAGATACGCAGTATTTT. Translated, it gives CASSPFWTGRTDTQYF.

The V gene is TRBV7-3, the J gene TRBJ1-1, with 7 bases matching TRBD1. Germline CDR1 and CDR2: SGHTA and FQGTGA. This CDR3 spans 16 amino acids. V was pared by 5 bases and J by 1 base, with 10 bases of the junction left unmatched. CDR3: CASSLNRGYENTEAFF. CDR3 bases: TGTGCCAGCAGCCTTAACAGGGGATATGAGAACACTGAAGCTTTCTTT. Full variable domain (outside the CDR3, taken from reference TRBV7-3 and TRBJ1-1): GAGVSQTPSNKVTEKGKYVELRCDPISGHTALYWYRQSLGQGPEFLIYFQGTGAADDSGLPNDRFFAVRPEGSVSTLKIQRTERGDSAVYLCASSLNRGYENTEAFFGQGTRLTVV.

The gene calls are TRBV3-1 (or the pseudogene TRBV3-2) and TRBJ2-7, with 8 bases fitting TRBD2. Trimming took 4 bases from V and 6 from J; bases not matched to a gene: 2. Germline CDR1 reads LGHDT; CDR2 reads YNNKEL (reference sequence). The CDR3 contains 12 residues. The CDR3 region is CASSLSGGEQYV. CDR3 coding DNA: TGTGCCAGCAGCCTAAGCGGGGGCGAGCAGTACGTC.